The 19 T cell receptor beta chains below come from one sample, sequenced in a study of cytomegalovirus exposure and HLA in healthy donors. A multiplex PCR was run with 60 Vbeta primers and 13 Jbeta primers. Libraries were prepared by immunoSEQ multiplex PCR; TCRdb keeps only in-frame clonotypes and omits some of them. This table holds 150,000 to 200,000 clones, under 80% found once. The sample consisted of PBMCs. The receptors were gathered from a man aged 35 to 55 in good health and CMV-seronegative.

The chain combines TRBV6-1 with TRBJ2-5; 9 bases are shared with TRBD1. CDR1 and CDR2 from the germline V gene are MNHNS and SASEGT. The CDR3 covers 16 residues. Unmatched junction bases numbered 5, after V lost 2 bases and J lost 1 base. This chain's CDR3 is CASSEPGQGTQETQYF. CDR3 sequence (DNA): TGTGCCAGCAGTGAACCGGGACAGGGTACCCAAGAGACCCAGTACTTC.

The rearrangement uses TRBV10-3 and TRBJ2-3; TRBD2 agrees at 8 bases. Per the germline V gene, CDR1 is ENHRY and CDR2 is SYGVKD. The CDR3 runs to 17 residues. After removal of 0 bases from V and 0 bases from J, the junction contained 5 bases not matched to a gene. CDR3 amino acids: CAISESSTSGSTDTQYF. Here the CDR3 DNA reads TGTGCCATCAGTGAGTCGTCCACTAGCGGAAGCACAGATACGCAGTATTTT.

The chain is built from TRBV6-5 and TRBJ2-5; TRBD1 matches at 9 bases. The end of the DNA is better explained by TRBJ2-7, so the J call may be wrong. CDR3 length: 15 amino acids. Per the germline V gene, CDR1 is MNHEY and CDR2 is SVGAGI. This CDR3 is CASTRSGQGGYEQYF. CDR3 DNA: TGTGCCAGCACGAGATCGGGACAGGGAGGTTACGAGCAGTACTTC.

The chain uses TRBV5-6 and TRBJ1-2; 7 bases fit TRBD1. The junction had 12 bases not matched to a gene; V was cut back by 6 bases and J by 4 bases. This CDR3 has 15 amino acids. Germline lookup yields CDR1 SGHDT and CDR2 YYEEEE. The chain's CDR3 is CASTLSYRGAYGYTF. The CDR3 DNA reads TGTGCCAGCACTCTATCCTACAGGGGCGCCTATGGCTACACCTTC.

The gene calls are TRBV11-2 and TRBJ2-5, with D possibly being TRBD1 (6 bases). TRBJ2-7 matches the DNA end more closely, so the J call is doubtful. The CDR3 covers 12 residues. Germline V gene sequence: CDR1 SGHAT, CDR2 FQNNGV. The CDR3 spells CASSARGYEQYF. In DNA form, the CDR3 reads TGTGCCAGCAGCGCAAGGGGGTACGAGCAGTACTTC.

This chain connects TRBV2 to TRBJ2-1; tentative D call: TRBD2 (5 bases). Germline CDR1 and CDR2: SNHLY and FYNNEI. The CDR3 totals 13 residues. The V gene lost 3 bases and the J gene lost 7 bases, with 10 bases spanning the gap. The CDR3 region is CASSERAGNEQFF. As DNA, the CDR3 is TGTGCCAGCAGTGAGAGGGCTGGGAATGAGCAGTTCTTC.

The CDR3 loop is CASSPFDRMDAFF. DNA of the CDR3: TGTGCCAGCAGCCCATTCGACAGGATGGATGCTTTCTTT. This chain uses TRBV7-6 with TRBJ1-1, with a weak D call TRBD1 (6 bases). CDR3 length: 13 residues. V lost 5 bases and J lost 11, with 18 bases in between. Looked up from germline, CDR1 is SGHVS and CDR2 is FNYEAQ. Supplemented by reference TRBV7-6 and TRBJ1-1, the full variable domain reads GAGVSQSPRYKVTKRGQDVALRCDPISGHVSLYWYRQALGQGPEFLTYFNYEAQQDKSGLPNDRFSAERPEGSISTLTIQRTEQRDSAMYRCASSPFDRMDAFFGQGTRLTVV.

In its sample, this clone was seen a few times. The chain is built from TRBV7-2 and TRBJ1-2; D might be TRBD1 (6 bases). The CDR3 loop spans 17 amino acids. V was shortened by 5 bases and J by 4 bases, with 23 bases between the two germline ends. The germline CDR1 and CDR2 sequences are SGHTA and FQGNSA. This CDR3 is CASSQGSGGRGTYGYTF. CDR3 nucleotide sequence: TGTGCCAGCAGCCAGGGGTCAGGTGGTAGGGGGACCTATGGCTACACCTTC. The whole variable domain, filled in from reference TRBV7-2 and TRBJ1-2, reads GAGVSQSPSNKVTEKGKDVELRCDPISGHTALYWYRQSLGQGLEFLIYFQGNSAPDKSGLPSDRFSAERTGGSVSTLTIQRTQQEDSAVYLCASSQGSGGRGTYGYTFGSGTRLTVV.

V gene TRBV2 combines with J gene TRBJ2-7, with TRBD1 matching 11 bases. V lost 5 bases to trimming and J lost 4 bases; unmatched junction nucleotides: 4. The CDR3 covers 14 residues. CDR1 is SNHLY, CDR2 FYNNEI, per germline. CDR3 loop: CASSLGQGAYEQYF. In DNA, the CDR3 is TGTGCCAGCAGTCTCGGACAGGGGGCGTACGAGCAGTACTTC.

CDR3 nucleotides: TGTGCCAGCAGCCAAGCTCTAACAGGTGAAGCTTTCTTT. Protein: CASSQALTGEAFF. The J gene is TRBJ1-1, the V gene TRBV14; a possible D gene is TRBD1 (5 bases). Trimming shortened V by 1 base and J by 7 bases, and 10 bases separated the two germline ends. Looked up from germline, CDR1 is SGHDN and CDR2 is FVKESK. The CDR3 loop spans 13 amino acids.

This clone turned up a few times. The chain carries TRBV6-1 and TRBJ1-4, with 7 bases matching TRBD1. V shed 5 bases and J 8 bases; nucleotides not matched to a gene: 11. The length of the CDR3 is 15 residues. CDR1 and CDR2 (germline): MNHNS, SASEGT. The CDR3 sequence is CASSSTGEVGEKLFF. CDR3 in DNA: TGTGCCAGCAGTTCTACAGGGGAAGTAGGGGAAAAACTGTTTTTT.

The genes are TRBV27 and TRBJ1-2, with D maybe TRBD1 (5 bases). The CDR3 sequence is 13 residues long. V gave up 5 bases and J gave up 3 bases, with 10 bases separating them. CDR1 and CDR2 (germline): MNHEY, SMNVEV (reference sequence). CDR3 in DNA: TGTGCCAGCAGTGGGGGGGGTGACTATGGCTACACCTTC. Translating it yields CASSGGGDYGYTF.

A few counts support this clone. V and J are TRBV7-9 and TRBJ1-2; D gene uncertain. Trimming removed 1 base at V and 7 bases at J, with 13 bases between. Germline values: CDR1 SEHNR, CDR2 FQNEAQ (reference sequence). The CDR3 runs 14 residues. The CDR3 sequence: CASSLENGSGGYTF. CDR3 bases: TGTGCCAGCAGCTTAGAGAACGGCTCGGGTGGCTACACCTTC.

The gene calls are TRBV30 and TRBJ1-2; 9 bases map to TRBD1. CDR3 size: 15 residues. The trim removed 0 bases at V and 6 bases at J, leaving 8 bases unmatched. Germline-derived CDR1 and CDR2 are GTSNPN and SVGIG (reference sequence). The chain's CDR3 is CAWSVRDRDFDGYTF. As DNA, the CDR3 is TGTGCCTGGAGTGTACGGGACAGGGACTTTGATGGCTACACCTTC.

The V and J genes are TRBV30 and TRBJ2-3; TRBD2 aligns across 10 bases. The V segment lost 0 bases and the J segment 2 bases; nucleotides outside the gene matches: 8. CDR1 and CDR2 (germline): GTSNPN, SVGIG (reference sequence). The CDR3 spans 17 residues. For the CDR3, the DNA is TGTGCCTGGAGTGTAAATCTGCTAGCGGGAGCCACAGATACGCAGTATTTT. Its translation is CAWSVNLLAGATDTQYF.

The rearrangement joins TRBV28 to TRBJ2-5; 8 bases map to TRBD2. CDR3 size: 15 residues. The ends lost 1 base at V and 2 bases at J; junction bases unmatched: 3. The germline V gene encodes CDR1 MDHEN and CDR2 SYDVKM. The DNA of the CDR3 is TGTGCCAGCAGTTTATTACCGGGAGGGCAAGAGACCCAGTACTTC. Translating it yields CASSLLPGGQETQYF.

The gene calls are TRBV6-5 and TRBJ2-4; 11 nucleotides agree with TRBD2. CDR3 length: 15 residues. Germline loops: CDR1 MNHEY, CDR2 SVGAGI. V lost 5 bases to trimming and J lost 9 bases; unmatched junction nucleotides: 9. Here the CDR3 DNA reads TGTGCCAGCAGTCAAACAACTAGCGGGGGTATCATTCAGTACTTC. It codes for CASSQTTSGGIIQYF.

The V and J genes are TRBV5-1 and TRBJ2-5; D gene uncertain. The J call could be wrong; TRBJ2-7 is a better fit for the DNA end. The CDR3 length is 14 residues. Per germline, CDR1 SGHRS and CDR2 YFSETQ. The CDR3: CASSLGLSSYEQYF. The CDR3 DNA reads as TGCGCCAGCAGCTTGGGTCTGAGCTCCTACGAGCAGTACTTC.

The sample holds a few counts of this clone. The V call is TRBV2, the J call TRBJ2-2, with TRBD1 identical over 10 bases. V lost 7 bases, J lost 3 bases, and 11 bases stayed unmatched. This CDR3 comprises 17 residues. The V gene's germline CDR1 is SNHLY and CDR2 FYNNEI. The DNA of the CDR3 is TGTGCCAGCATCAGGATTCAGGGACAGGGGTACACCGGGGAGCTGTTTTTT. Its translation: CASIRIQGQGYTGELFF.